One sample yielded the 7 T cell receptor beta chains listed below, sequenced in a study of naive and memory T cell subsets. A UMI-containing oligonucleotide was joined by 3' ligation to the TCR cDNA template. Ligated cDNA underwent four rounds of PCR with nested alpha and beta constant region primers and SP2. TCRdb reprocessed the 5' RACE reads with MiXCR, giving one entry per CDR3 protein. The table shows 55,000 to 65,000 distinct CDR3 sequences, with 6.5% to 9% occurring only once. The source of these receptors is a female donor in good health.

This rearrangement joins TRBV28 to TRBJ1-2, with D possibly being TRBD1 (5 bases). Trimming removed 10 bases from V and 2 bases from J, with 11 bases in between. This CDR3 is built from 12 residues. Germline CDR1 MDHEN, CDR2 SYDVKM. CDR3: CAIRQTNYGYTF. For the CDR3, the DNA is TGTGCCATTCGACAGACCAACTATGGCTACACCTTC.

This clonotype appeared many times. The chain links TRBV7-2 to TRBJ2-1; no firm D call. Per the germline V gene, CDR1 is SGHTA and CDR2 is FQGNSA. The length of the CDR3 is 12 residues. Between the trimmed V and J ends, which lost 8 bases and 4 bases, there was a span of 9 bases. In DNA form, the CDR3 reads TGTGCCAGCGAGGAGCAGTACAATGAGCAGTTCTTC. The encoded protein is CASEEQYNEQFF.

This clonotype was recorded many times. The chain links TRBV11-1 to TRBJ1-1; no clear D gene. The germline CDR1 and CDR2 sequences are SGHAT and FQDESV (reference sequence). V lost 5 bases and J 3 bases, leaving 10 bases between the germline ends. CDR3 length: 13 residues. In nucleotides, the CDR3 is TGTGCCAGCAGCCCCGTTATGGACACTGAAGCTTTCTTT. Translated, it gives CASSPVMDTEAFF.

The chain links TRBV28 to TRBJ2-3; 8 nucleotides align to TRBD1. V lost 9 bases to trimming and J lost 2 bases; unmatched junction nucleotides: 10. The germline gives CDR1 MDHEN, CDR2 SYDVKM. The CDR3 is 15 residues long. The CDR3 region is CASQGGQGATDTQYF. CDR3 sequence (DNA): TGTGCCAGTCAAGGAGGGCAGGGGGCCACAGATACGCAGTATTTT.

The chain is built from TRBV18 and TRBJ2-6; 9 bases fit TRBD1. V trimming: 4 bases; J trimming: 2 bases; junction bases outside the gene matches: 9. This CDR3 is built from 18 residues. Per the germline V gene, CDR1 is KGHSH and CDR2 is LQKENI. CDR3 protein: CASSLGQGRGTGANVLTF. The DNA of the CDR3 is TGTGCCAGCTCACTAGGACAGGGGAGAGGGACTGGGGCCAACGTCCTGACTTTC.

This clonotype was counted ten times or more. V is TRBV28 and J is TRBJ1-4; D is uncertain. The CDR3 runs 18 residues. V lost 5 bases, J lost 6 bases, and 25 bases lay in between. CDR1 is MDHEN, CDR2 SYDVKM, per germline. The CDR3 is CASSPLNSGLQGHEKLFF. The CDR3 coding sequence is TGTGCCAGCAGTCCGCTCAACTCCGGGCTCCAAGGCCATGAAAAACTGTTTTTT.

The chain carries TRBV5-1 and TRBJ1-5; possibly TRBD1 for D (5 bases). There are 15 residues in the CDR3. Germline CDR1 reads SGHRS; CDR2 reads YFSETQ. Trimming removed 1 base from V and 5 bases from J, with 13 bases in between. The CDR3 sequence: CASSLSGGVDQPQHF. CDR3 nucleotide sequence: TGCGCCAGCAGCTTGAGTGGGGGAGTGGATCAGCCCCAGCATTTT.